What follows are 27 T cell receptor beta chains derived from one specimen sequenced in a study of PD-1 blockade in classical Hodgkin lymphoma (dated by TCRdb to 2020 to 2021). Receptors were amplified or captured by the immunoSEQ multiplex PCR assay. TCRdb carries this immuneACCESS record with in-frame sequences only. Its versions omit some clonotypes, under half of them owing to an unresolved V gene in the studies checked, with the rest unexplained. Present in this sample are under 45,000 clones, about 74% of which were seen just once. Of the sample, about 20% is held by the ten largest clones. What the time point label conveys for this sample: cycle 1 day 1 (C1D1), immediately before nivolumab initiation. Every trial patient had relapsed after autologous stem cell transplantation, and cohorts A, B and C differed in prior brentuximab vedotin exposure. The sample consisted of peripheral blood mononuclear cells (PBMCs), taken at baseline. These receptors came from a human donor with classical Hodgkin lymphoma.

The chain has TRBV11-2 and TRBJ2-7; D may be TRBD2 (7 bases). V was clipped by 0 bases and J by 7 bases, with 16 bases between them. The CDR3 spans 15 residues. Germline CDR1 and CDR2: SGHAT and FQNNGV. The CDR3 sequence is CASSLDLGGRIEQYF. The CDR3 bases are TGTGCCAGCAGCTTAGATTTGGGGGGGCGGATAGAGCAGTACTTC.

This clone appeared a few times. As DNA, the CDR3 is TGTGCCTGGACTGCTAGCACTGAAGCTTTCTTT. As protein: CAWTASTEAFF. The V call is TRBV30, the J call TRBJ1-1; D remains ambiguous. The CDR3 sequence is 11 residues long. The germline CDR1 and CDR2 sequences are GTSNPN and SVGIG (reference sequence). V dropped 4 bases and J dropped 4 bases, with 7 bases sitting between them.

This chain connects TRBV28 to TRBJ2-3; D unresolved. V dropped 5 bases and J dropped 2 bases, with 11 bases sitting between them. CDR3 size: 14 residues. Germline CDR1 and CDR2: MDHEN and SYDVKM. The DNA of the CDR3 is TGTGCCAGCAGTCCTCTTTTGGCCACAGATACGCAGTATTTT. As protein: CASSPLLATDTQYF.

This clone occurred once. The identical CDR3 is also encoded by other nucleotide sequences in the sample. The chain carries TRBV11-2 and TRBJ2-7; no firm D call. This CDR3 contains 16 residues. The V and J ends lost 1 base and 0 bases respectively, with 13 bases between them. Germline loops: CDR1 SGHAT, CDR2 FQNNGV. The CDR3 DNA reads TGTGCCAGCAGCTTAGTGGGCGGAACGAGCTCCTACGAGCAGTACTTC. Translated: CASSLVGGTSSYEQYF.

This clone was observed a few times. The chain links TRBV6-5 to TRBJ1-2; D not certain. The germline gives CDR1 MNHEY, CDR2 SVGAGI. CDR3 length: 13 residues. V was clipped by 2 bases and J by 3 bases, with 7 bases between them. The CDR3 protein is CASSYSADYGYTF. The CDR3 region has the DNA TGTGCCAGCAGTTACAGCGCTGACTATGGCTACACCTTC.

This clone appeared once. This chain links TRBV10-3 with TRBJ1-2, with D unresolved. This CDR3 has 12 residues. Germline lookup yields CDR1 ENHRY and CDR2 SYGVKD. V lost 11 bases to trimming and J lost 2 bases, with 12 bases between them. DNA for the CDR3: TGTGCCTCGAGAGACGCGAACTATGGCTACACCTTC. Protein product: CASRDANYGYTF.

This chain uses TRBV28 with TRBJ1-5; 8 positions match TRBD1. Germline CDR1 MDHEN, CDR2 SYDVKM. With V trimmed by 1 base and J by 3 bases, 5 bases remained unmatched. CDR3 size: 16 residues. CDR3 nucleotide sequence: TGTGCCAGCAGTTTATTTACAGGGGGTACCAATCAGCCCCAGCATTTT. Translated: CASSLFTGGTNQPQHF.

The J gene is TRBJ1-5, the V gene TRBV6-5; tentatively, D is TRBD1 (6 bases). Trimming shortened V by 6 bases and J by 0 bases, and 9 bases separated the two germline ends. The germline V gene encodes CDR1 MNHEY and CDR2 SVGAGI. The CDR3 covers 14 residues. The CDR3 loop is CASRADSSNQPQHF. CDR3 DNA sequence: TGTGCCAGCAGGGCGGACAGTAGCAATCAGCCCCAGCATTTT.

This clone is medium-sized (0.01 to 0.1%). CDR3 loop: CASSYSTPGGNQPQHF. Written as DNA, the CDR3 is TGTGCCAGCAGTTACTCGACCCCCGGCGGGAATCAGCCCCAGCATTTT. The V and J genes are TRBV6-6 and TRBJ1-5; D is uncertain. The V gene's germline CDR1 is MNHNY and CDR2 SVGAGI (reference sequence). CDR3 length: 16 residues. V was shortened by 0 bases and J by 4 bases, with 13 bases between the two germline ends.

The chain recombines TRBV7-8 with TRBJ2-3; D is possibly TRBD2 (5 bases). The germline CDR1 and CDR2 sequences are SGHVS and FQNEAQ. Between the trimmed V and J ends, which lost 8 bases and 5 bases, there was a span of 14 bases. This CDR3 region has 13 residues. The CDR3 region is CASWGEGGDTQYF. The CDR3, as DNA: TGTGCCAGCTGGGGTGAGGGCGGAGATACGCAGTATTTT.

V usage is TRBV6-1 and J usage is TRBJ2-2; D gene uncertain. Germline V gives CDR1 MNHNS, CDR2 SASEGT. The CDR3 loop spans 11 amino acids. V lost 7 bases and J lost 4, with 4 bases in between. The DNA for the CDR3 is TGTGCCAGCACTATCACCGGGGAGCTGTTTTTT. Protein: CASTITGELFF.

This chain joins TRBV30 and TRBJ2-7; 9 bases match TRBD2. With 1 base clipped from V and 6 bases from J, the junction kept 4 bases outside the gene matches. The CDR3 spans 13 residues. From germline, CDR1 is GTSNPN and CDR2 SVGIG (reference sequence). CDR3 sequence: CAWSGLAGSEQYF. The DNA of the CDR3 is TGTGCCTGGAGTGGGCTAGCGGGAAGCGAGCAGTACTTC.

The gene calls are TRBV6-6 and TRBJ2-7; TRBD1 or TRBD2 may be the D gene (5 bases each). CDR1 is MNHNY and CDR2 is SVGAGI in the germline V gene (reference sequence). V was shortened by 5 bases and J by 4 bases, with 15 bases between the two germline ends. This CDR3 is built from 14 residues. CDR3 sequence reads: CASSTALAGYEQYF. The CDR3 coding sequence is TGTGCCAGCAGTACTGCCCTAGCAGGGTACGAGCAGTACTTC.

This sequence joins TRBV10-1 and TRBJ2-7; 7 positions match TRBD2. Germline loops: CDR1 WNHNN, CDR2 SYGVQD (reference sequence). The CDR3 has 13 residues. Trimming took 4 bases from V and 2 from J; bases not matched to a gene: 2. The CDR3 loop reads CASSVREAYEQYF. CDR3 DNA sequence: TGCGCCAGCAGTGTCCGGGAGGCCTACGAGCAGTACTTC.

The chain recombines TRBV14 with TRBJ2-7, with D unclear. The CDR3 spans 12 residues. The germline V gene has CDR1 SGHDN and CDR2 FVKESK. Between the trimmed V and J ends, which lost 6 bases and 2 bases, there was a span of 8 bases. The CDR3, as DNA: TGTGCCAGCAGAGGCTTAACCTACGAGCAGTACTTC. Its translation is CASRGLTYEQYF.

The J gene is TRBJ2-1, the V gene TRBV30; D ambiguous. Trimming pared 0 bases from V and 8 bases from J, leaving 5 bases between. The CDR3 contains 11 residues. Germline CDR1 and CDR2: GTSNPN and SVGIG (reference sequence). The CDR3 sequence: CAWSVRYEQFF. CDR3 DNA: TGTGCCTGGAGTGTACGGTATGAGCAGTTCTTC.

This clone counts as medium-sized (0.01 to 0.1%). This chain connects TRBV4-2 to TRBJ2-3; TRBD2 aligns across 7 bases. J lost 4 bases, V lost 1 base, and 5 bases had no gene match. The CDR3 sequence is 15 residues long. Germline values: CDR1 LGHNA, CDR2 YNFKEQ. CDR3 region: CASSQASGNADTQYF. CDR3 bases: TGTGCCAGCAGCCAAGCGAGCGGGAATGCAGATACGCAGTATTTT.

V gene TRBV18 combines with J gene TRBJ1-1, with TRBD1 identical over 8 bases. J lost 7 bases, V lost 4 bases, and 2 bases had no gene match. Germline V lookup: CDR1 KGHSH, CDR2 LQKENI. The CDR3 sequence is 12 residues long. The CDR3 loop reads CASSLGQGEAFF. The CDR3 bases are TGTGCCAGCTCACTAGGACAGGGTGAAGCTTTCTTT.

Notes on this clone: Other DNA sequences within the sample encode an identical CDR3. The chain recombines TRBV7-9 with TRBJ1-6; possible D gene TRBD1, 6 bases. CDR3 length: 14 residues. Germline lookup yields CDR1 SEHNR and CDR2 FQNEAQ (reference sequence). Trimming took off 3 bases at V and 10 bases at J, with 13 bases between the two ends. CDR3 in amino acids: CASSLGGQGSPLHF. In DNA, the CDR3 is TGTGCCAGCAGCTTGGGAGGTCAGGGGTCACCCCTCCACTTT.

This clone was seen a handful of times. V and J are TRBV4-1 and TRBJ1-1, with D possibly matching TRBD1 (6 bases). CDR3 length: 13 residues. Germline lookup yields CDR1 MGHRA and CDR2 YSYEKL. Trimming cost V 1 base and J 8 bases, with 11 bases left between them. This chain's CDR3 is CASSQVVTGEAFF. CDR3 coding DNA: TGCGCCAGCAGCCAAGTTGTAACAGGGGAAGCTTTCTTT.

The rearrangement uses TRBV6-1 and TRBJ1-5; no definite D call. The germline V gene has CDR1 MNHNS and CDR2 SASEGT. The CDR3 is 11 amino acids. The germline V and J ends were trimmed by 10 bases and 2 bases, with 6 bases remaining between them. CDR3 DNA sequence: TGTGCCATCGGCGGCAATCAGCCCCAGCATTTT. It yields the protein CAIGGNQPQHF.

The rearrangement joins TRBV7-3 to TRBJ2-1; D perhaps matches TRBD2 (5 bases). The germline gives CDR1 SGHTA, CDR2 FQGTGA. The CDR3 is 13 residues long. V gave up 5 bases and J gave up 4 bases, with 9 bases separating them. The chain's CDR3 is CASSNGVYNEQFF. DNA for the CDR3: TGTGCCAGCAGCAACGGGGTATACAATGAGCAGTTCTTC.

The chain employs TRBV29-1 and TRBJ2-7; D not resolved. The CDR3 is 12 amino acids. Per the germline V gene, CDR1 is SQVTM and CDR2 is ANQGSEA. V was pared by 6 bases and J by 2 bases, with 11 bases between. This chain's CDR3 is CSVSEEAYEQYF. The CDR3 DNA is TGCAGCGTAAGTGAGGAAGCCTACGAGCAGTACTTC.

This clone was observed a handful of times. The genes are TRBV5-6 and TRBJ1-1; possibly TRBD1 for D (6 bases). Trimming removed 3 bases from V and 9 bases from J, with 15 bases in between. The germline V gene has CDR1 SGHDT and CDR2 YYEEEE. The CDR3 has 13 amino acids. CDR3 DNA: TGTGCCAGCAGCTCCGACGAAGGACAGAAAGCTTTCTTT. Protein: CASSSDEGQKAFF.

V gene TRBV29-1 combines with J gene TRBJ1-1; 7 positions agree with TRBD1. Germline V CDR1 and CDR2: SQVTM, ANQGSEA. The ends lost 3 bases at V and 9 bases at J; junction bases unmatched: 4. This CDR3 contains 11 residues. The CDR3 protein is CSVERGLKAFF. DNA for the CDR3: TGCAGCGTTGAGAGGGGGCTGAAAGCTTTCTTT.

The CDR3 region is CASSQSPQGLGTDTQYF. CDR3 DNA: TGTGCCAGCAGCCAATCCCCGCAGGGCCTCGGCACAGATACGCAGTATTTT. The V call is TRBV16, the J call TRBJ2-3; D is possibly TRBD1 (5 bases). V dropped 0 bases and J dropped 1 base, with 14 bases sitting between them. There are 17 residues in the CDR3. CDR1 and CDR2 from the germline V gene are KGHSY and FQNENV.

The chain joins TRBV19 to TRBJ2-7; TRBD2 matches 7 bases. The CDR3 contains 15 residues. Per germline, CDR1 LNHDA and CDR2 SQIVND (reference sequence). J lost 4 bases, V lost 4 bases, and 10 bases had no gene match. In DNA form, the CDR3 reads TGTGCCAGTAGTAAACGCGGGAGCTCGGGGTACGAGCAGTACTTC. As protein: CASSKRGSSGYEQYF.